This T cell receptor (beta chain) was found in a study of CD8+CD57+ T cells in acquired aplastic anemia. Study details: Sorted CD4+ and CD8+ cell DNA averaged around 3.3 ug.

The template used for profiling TCR beta VDJ and CDR3 was genomic DNA. In TCRdb, the reads were re-called with MiXCR into one record per CDR3 protein. The table includes around 430,000 distinct CDR3 sequences, around 33% detected once. Germline V gene lookup returns CDR1 DFQATT and CDR2 SNEGSKA (reference sequence). The CDR3 loop spans 16 amino acids. V was trimmed by 0 bases and J by 12 bases, leaving 24 bases between them. Patients sequenced had flow cytometry evidence of CD8+CD57+ cell expansion. With no exception, the patients had severe acquired aplastic anemia. Blood samples were obtained from patients who had received no prior therapy.

The chain employs TRBV20-1 and TRBJ1-3; D is possibly TRBD1 (5 bases). Sequencing was done on a sample of sorted CD4+, CD8+, or CD8+CD57+ T cells (not recorded which) from PBMCs. This clonotype was obtained from a human donor with aplastic anemia. As DNA, the CDR3 is TGCAGTGCTAGAGATGTCCAGGGAGGCCTGGAAAGGGTCATATATTTT. Translation gives CSARDVQGGLERVIYF.